The source of this T cell receptor (beta chain) is a study of blood T cells in healthy people across ages. Germline values: CDR1 SGHDN, CDR2 FVKESK. CDR3 length equals 15 residues. V lost 3 bases and J 7 bases, leaving 16 bases between the germline ends. Findings and limits, study-wide: Both higher diversity and more naive CD4+ cells marked long-lived donors when set against aged donors. Estimated diversity that came from one million T cells was considered an underestimate. No one knew whether donors had CMV, which possibly confounded expanded clonotype changes.

Using a J-beta primer mix together with a sample-barcoded 5' primer, a second PCR was run for roughly 7 to 11 cycles. TCRdb itself ran the 5' RACE reads through MiXCR, one entry per CDR3 protein. The sample consists of about 1.4 million distinct CDR3 sequences, 45% to 70% of them appearing once. As to this clonotype: Its specificity is unknown.

For every donor, a draw yielded around 10 milliliters of peripheral blood. Sequences were obtained from blood. The TCR was taken from a man between 18 and 35 years old in good health. The genes are TRBV14 and TRBJ1-5; perhaps TRBD1 as D (5 bases). The CDR3 sequence: CASSQGGGDGQPQHF. CDR3 coding DNA: TGTGCCAGCAGCCAGGGCGGAGGGGATGGACAGCCCCAGCATTTT.